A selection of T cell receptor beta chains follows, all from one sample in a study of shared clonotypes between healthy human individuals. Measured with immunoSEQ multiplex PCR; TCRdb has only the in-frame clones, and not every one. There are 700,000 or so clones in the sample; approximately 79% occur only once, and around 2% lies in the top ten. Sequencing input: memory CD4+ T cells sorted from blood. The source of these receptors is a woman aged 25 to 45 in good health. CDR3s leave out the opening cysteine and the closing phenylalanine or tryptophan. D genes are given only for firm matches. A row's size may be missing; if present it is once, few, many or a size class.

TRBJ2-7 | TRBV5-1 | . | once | ASSFEFNEQY
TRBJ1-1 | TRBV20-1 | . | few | SAPRDTEAF
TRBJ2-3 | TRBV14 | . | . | ASSQDLTKVAVDTQY
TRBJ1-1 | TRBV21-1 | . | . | ASSKDGGRGAFGMNTEAF
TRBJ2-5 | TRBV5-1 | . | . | ASSLGAGEETQY
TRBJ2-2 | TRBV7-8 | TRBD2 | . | ASSSTSGNTGELF
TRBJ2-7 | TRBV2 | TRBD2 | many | ASREPVAGAGNEQY
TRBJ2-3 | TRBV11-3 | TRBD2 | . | ASSLGSGAGVDTQY
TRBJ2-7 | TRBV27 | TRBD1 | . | ASSPLDRSYEQY
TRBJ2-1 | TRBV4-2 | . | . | ASSQVVSSGPGNEQF
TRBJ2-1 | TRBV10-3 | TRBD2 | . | AISELASYNEQF
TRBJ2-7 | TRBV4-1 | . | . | ASSQVDSWGAPYEQY
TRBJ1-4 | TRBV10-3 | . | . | AISESTENEKLF
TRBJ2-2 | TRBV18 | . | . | ASSAGLDTGELF
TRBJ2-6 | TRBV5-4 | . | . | ASSLRSSGANVLT
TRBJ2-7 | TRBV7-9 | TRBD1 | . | ASSWDSRAWQY
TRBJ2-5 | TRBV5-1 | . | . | ASSPGINPRETQY
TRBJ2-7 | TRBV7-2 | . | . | ASSLLVEQY
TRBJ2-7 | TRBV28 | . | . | ASSLPLSSDEQY
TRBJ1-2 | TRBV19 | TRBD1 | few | ASSSARGQVGHYGYT
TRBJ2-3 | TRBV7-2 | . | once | ASQQGTDTQY
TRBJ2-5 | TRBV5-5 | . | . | ASSLSDGGQTQY
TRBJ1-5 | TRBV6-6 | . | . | ASSGFKQSNQPQH
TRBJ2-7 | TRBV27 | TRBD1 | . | ASSSPGQSAYEQY
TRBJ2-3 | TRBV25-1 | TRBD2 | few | ASSEIGASGRDTQY
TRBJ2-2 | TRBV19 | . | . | ASSISSDTLAGELF
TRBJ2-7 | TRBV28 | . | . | ASSTGPGLALTHEQY
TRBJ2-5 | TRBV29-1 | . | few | SVAPSQETQY
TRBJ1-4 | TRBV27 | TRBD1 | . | ASSLRRGQVDEKLF
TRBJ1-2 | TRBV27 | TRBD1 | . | ASSSRGHSGYT
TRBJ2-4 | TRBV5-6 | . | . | ASSSAPRNIQY
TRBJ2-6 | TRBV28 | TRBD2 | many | ASRARGAGANVLT
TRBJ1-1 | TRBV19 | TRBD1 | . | ASSIGTGLTEAF
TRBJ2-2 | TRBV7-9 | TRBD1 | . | ASSEIRGQMTGELF
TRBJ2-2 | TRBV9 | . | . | ASSQQTTGELF
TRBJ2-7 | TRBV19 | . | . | ASSIHPGGNIYEQY
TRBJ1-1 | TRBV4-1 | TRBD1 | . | ASSQVGGYRGQHLSLNTEAF
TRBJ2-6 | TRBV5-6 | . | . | ASSPLTGFGANVLT
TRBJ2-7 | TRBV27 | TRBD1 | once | ASSGTGLISSYEQY
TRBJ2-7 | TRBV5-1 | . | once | ASSLAGSTSYEQY
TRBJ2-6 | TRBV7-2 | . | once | ASSLVSGANVLT
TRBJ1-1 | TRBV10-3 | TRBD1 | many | AISPGQHTEAF
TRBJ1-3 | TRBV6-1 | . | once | ASSPFRDSGNTIY
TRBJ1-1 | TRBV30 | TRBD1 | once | AWSVAGGITEAF
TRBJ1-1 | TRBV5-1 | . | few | ASSLIGGTETEAF
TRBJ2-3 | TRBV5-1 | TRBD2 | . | ASTISGSQDTQY
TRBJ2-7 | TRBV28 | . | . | ASRYHYEQY
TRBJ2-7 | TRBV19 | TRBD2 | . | ASSIAGLAKTYEQY
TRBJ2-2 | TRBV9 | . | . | ASSSGGGELF
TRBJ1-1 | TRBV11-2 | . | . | ASSLVMQPEGPEAF
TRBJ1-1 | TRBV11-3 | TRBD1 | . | ASSKGTVNTEAF
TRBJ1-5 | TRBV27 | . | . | ASSTRTLEPQH
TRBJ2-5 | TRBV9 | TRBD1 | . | ASSSRTGQETQY
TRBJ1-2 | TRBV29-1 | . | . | SALESYGYT
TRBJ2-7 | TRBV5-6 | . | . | ASSPTTGPNYEQY